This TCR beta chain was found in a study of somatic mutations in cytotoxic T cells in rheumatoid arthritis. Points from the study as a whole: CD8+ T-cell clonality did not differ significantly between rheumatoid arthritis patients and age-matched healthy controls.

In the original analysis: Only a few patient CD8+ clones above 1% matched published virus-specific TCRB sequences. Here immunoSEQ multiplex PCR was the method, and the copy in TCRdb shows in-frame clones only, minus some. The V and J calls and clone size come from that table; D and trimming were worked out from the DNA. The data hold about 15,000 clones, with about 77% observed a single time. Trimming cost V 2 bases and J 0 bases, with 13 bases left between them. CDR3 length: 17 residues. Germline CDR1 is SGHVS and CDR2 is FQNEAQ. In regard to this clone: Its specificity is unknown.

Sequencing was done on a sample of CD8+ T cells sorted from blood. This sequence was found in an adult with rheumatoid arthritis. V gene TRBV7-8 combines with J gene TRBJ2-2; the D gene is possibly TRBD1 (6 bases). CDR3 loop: CASSLPRDNPNTGELFF. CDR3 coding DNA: TGTGCCAGCAGCTTACCCCGGGACAATCCGAACACCGGGGAGCTGTTTTTT.